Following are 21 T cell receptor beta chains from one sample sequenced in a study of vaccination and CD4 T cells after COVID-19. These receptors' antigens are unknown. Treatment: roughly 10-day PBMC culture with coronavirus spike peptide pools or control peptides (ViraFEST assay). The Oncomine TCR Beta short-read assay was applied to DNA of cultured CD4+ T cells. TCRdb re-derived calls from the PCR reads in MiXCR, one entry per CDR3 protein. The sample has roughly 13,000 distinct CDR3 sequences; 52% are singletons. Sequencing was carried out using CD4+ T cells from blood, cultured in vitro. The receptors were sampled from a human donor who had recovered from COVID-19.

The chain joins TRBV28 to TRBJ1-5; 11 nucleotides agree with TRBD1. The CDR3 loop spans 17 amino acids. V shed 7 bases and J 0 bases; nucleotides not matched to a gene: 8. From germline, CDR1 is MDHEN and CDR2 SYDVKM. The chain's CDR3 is CASNGDRGDYSNQPQHF. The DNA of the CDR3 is TGTGCCAGCAACGGGGACAGGGGGGACTATAGCAATCAGCCCCAGCATTTT.

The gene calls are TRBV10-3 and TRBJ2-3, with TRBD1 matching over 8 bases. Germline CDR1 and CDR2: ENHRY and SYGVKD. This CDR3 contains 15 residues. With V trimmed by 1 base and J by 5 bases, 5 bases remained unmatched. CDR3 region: CAISEWQGAGDTQYF. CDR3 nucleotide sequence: TGTGCCATCAGTGAGTGGCAGGGGGCGGGAGATACGCAGTATTTT.

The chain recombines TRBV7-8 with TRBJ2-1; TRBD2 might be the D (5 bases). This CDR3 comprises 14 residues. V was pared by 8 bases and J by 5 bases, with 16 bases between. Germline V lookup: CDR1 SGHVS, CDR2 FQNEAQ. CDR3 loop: CASFPGFGDNEQFF. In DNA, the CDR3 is TGTGCCAGCTTTCCGGGGTTTGGCGACAATGAGCAGTTCTTC.

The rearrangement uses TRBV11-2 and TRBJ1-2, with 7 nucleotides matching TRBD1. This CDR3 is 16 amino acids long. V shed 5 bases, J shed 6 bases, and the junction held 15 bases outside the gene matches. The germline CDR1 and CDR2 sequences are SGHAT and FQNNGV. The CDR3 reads CASSAIDYRGGDGYTF. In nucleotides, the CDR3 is TGTGCCAGCAGCGCGATTGACTACAGGGGCGGGGATGGCTACACCTTC.

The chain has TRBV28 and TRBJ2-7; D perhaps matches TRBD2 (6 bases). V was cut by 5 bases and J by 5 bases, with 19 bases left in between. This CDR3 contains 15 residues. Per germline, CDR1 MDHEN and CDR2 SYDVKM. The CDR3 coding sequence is TGTGCCAGCAGTAACCTGGGACTGGCTTTGCACGAGCAGTACTTC. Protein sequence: CASSNLGLALHEQYF.

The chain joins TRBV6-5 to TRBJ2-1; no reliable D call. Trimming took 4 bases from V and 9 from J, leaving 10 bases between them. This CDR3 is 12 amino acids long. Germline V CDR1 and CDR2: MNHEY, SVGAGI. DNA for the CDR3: TGTGCCAGCAGTTTAGCCATAGGTGAGCAGTTCTTC. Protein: CASSLAIGEQFF.

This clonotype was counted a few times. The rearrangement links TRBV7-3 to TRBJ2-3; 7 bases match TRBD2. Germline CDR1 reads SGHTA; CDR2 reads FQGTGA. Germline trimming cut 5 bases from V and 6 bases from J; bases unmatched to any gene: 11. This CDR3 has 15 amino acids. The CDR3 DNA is TGTGCCAGCAGCCCCTTCGGACTAGTCGGGGATACGCAGTATTTT. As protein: CASSPFGLVGDTQYF.

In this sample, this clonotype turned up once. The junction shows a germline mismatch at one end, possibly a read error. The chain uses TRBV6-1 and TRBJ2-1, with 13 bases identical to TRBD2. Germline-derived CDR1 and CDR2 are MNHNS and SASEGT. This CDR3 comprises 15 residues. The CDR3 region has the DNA TGTGCCAGCACTGAACTAGCGGGAGGGGGGAATGAGCAGTTCTTC. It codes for CASTELAGGGNEQFF.

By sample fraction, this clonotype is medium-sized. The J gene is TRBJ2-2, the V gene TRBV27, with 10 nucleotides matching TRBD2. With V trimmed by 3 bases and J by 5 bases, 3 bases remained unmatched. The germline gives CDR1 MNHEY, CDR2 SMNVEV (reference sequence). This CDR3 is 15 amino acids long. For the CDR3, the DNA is TGTGCCAGCAGTTTTCTAGCGGGAGAGACCGGGGAGCTGTTTTTT. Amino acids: CASSFLAGETGELFF.

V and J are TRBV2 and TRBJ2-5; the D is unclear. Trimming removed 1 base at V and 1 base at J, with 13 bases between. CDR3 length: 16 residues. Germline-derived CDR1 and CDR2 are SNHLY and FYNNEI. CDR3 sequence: CASSEVLFLPQETQYF. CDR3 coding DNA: TGTGCCAGCAGTGAAGTGCTATTCTTGCCCCAAGAGACCCAGTACTTC.

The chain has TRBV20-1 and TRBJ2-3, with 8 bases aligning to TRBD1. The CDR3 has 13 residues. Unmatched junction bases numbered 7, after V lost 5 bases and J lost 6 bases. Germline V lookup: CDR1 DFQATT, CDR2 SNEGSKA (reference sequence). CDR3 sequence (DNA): TGCAGTGCTCCTGGACAGGGTGAGGATACGCAGTATTTT. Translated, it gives CSAPGQGEDTQYF.

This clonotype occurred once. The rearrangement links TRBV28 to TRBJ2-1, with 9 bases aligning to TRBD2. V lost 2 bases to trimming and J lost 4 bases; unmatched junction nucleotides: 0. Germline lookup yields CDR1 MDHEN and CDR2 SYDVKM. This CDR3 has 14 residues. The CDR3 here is CASSLLAGYNEQFF. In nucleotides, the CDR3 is TGTGCCAGCAGTTTACTAGCGGGGTACAATGAGCAGTTCTTC.

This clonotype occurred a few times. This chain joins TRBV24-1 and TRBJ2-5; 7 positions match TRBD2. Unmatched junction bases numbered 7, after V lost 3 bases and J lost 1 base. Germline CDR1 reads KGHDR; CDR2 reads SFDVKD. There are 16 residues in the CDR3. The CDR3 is CATSDTQRGLQETQYF. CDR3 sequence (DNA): TGTGCCACCAGTGATACCCAGCGGGGCCTCCAAGAGACCCAGTACTTC.

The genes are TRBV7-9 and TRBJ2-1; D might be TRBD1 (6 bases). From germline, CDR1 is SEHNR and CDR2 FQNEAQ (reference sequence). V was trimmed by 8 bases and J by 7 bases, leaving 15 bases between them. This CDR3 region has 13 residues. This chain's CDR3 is CASQTGTSNEQFF. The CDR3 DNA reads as TGTGCCAGCCAAACCGGGACATCGAATGAGCAGTTCTTC.

The CDR3, as DNA: TGTGCCAGCAGCTTAAGAGGGCGTAGGCAGAATGAGCAGTTCTTC. Encoded protein: CASSLRGRRQNEQFF. V and J are TRBV7-9 and TRBJ2-1; maybe TRBD2 (5 bases). Germline lookup yields CDR1 SEHNR and CDR2 FQNEAQ (reference sequence). Trimming left V 2 bases short and J 7 bases short, with 15 bases between. The CDR3 length is 15 residues.

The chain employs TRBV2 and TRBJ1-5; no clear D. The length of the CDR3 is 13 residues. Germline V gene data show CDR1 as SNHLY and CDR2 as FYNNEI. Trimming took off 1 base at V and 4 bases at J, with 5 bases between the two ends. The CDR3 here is CASSEEQNQPQHF. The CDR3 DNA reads TGTGCCAGCAGTGAAGAACAGAATCAGCCCCAGCATTTT.

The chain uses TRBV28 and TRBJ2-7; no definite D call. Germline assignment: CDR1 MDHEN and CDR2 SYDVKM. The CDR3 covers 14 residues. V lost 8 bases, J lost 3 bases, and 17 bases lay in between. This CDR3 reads CASGTGHTDYEQYF. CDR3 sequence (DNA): TGTGCCAGCGGTACCGGGCATACGGACTACGAGCAGTACTTC.

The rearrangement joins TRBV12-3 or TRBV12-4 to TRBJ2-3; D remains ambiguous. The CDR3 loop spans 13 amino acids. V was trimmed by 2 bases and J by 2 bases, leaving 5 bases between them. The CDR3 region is CASSLRHTDTQYF. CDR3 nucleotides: TGTGCCAGCAGTTTAAGGCACACAGATACGCAGTATTTT.

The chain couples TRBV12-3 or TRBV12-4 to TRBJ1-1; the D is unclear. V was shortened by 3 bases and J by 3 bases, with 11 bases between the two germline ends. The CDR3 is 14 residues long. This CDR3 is CASSFFRADTEAFF. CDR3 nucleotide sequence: TGTGCCAGCAGTTTTTTTCGGGCGGACACTGAAGCTTTCTTT.

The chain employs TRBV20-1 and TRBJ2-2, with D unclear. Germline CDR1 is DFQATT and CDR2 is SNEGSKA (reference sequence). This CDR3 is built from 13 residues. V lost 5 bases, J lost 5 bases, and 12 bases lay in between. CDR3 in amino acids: CSAEVAVTGELFF. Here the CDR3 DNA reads TGCAGTGCTGAGGTCGCAGTTACCGGGGAGCTGTTTTTT.

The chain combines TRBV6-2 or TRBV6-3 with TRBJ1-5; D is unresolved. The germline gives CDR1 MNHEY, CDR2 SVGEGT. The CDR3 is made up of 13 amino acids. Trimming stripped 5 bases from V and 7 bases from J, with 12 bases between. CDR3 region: CASSPLEGQPQHF. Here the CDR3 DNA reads TGTGCCAGCAGTCCCCTGGAGGGACAGCCCCAGCATTTT.